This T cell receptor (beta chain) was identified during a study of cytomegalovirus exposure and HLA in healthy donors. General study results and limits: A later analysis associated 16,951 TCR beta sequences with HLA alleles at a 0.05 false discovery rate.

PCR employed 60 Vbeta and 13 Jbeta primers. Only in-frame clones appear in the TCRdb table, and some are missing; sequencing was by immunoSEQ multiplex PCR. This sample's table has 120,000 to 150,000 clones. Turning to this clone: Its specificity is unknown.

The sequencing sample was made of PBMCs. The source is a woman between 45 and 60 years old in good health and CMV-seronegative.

The CDR3 loop is CAWSGRVGIYF. The CDR3 nucleotides are TGTGCCTGGAGTGGCAGGGTCGGCATATATTTT. The V call is TRBV30, the J call TRBJ1-3; TRBD1 might be the D (5 bases). Between the trimmed V and J ends, which lost 1 base and 12 bases, there was a span of 10 bases. There are 11 residues in the CDR3. The germline V gene has CDR1 GTSNPN and CDR2 SVGIG (reference sequence).